There are a few counts of the clone carrying this T cell receptor (beta chain). This table comes from immunoSEQ multiplex PCR, and its TCRdb copy is limited to in-frame clones, with some not included. Found here are approximately 1,600 clones, around 70% of them singletons; the top ten hold approximately 13%. Tumor samples were obtained before definitive surgery or chemotherapy. This sample was included in a study of high-grade serous ovarian cancer treatment subgroups. The CDR3 is 12 amino acids. Trimming stripped 4 bases from V and 6 bases from J, with 10 bases between. CDR1 is LNHDA, CDR2 SQIVND, per germline (reference sequence).

This receptor was identified in a human donor with high-grade serous ovarian cancer. Material: tumor tissue. This sequence joins TRBV19 and TRBJ2-7; D is uncertain. Written as DNA, the CDR3 is TGTGCCAGTAGTACCTCGGACGGCGAGCAGTACTTC. This translates into CASSTSDGEQYF.